The T cell receptor (beta chain) described here comes from a study of cytomegalovirus exposure and HLA in healthy donors. Of note for this clone: The antigen remains undetermined.

General study results and limits: Cytomegalovirus-associated status was assigned to about 170 TCR beta chains. As a later analysis showed, a missense DCLRE1C variant was linked to trimming of TCR beta V- and J-genes. Diagnosis of cytomegalovirus status made by the classifier reportedly showed high specificity and sensitivity.

The V gene's germline CDR1 is LGHNT and CDR2 FRNRAP. The ends lost 4 bases at V and 1 base at J; junction bases unmatched: 4. The CDR3 sequence is 16 residues long. The PCR made use of 60 Vbeta and 13 Jbeta primers. Clones were sequenced by immunoSEQ multiplex PCR, and TCRdb holds only the in-frame ones, with some missing. The sample has some 150,000 clones; 80% to 85% are singletons. The sequencing sample was made of PBMCs. The receptor's source is a male donor in good health and CMV-seronegative. The rearrangement joins TRBV12-5 to TRBJ2-3; 11 nucleotides line up with TRBD2. CDR3 bases: TGTGCTAGTGGTTCTCTGGGACTAGCGGGCACAGATACGCAGTATTTT. It is translated as CASGSLGLAGTDTQYF. The whole variable domain, remainder taken from reference TRBV12-5 and TRBJ2-3, is DARVTQTPRHKVTEMGQEVTMRCQPILGHNTVFWYRQTMMQGLELLAYFRNRAPLDDSGMPKDRFSAEMPDATLATLKIQPSEPRDSAVYFCASGSLGLAGTDTQYFGPGTRLTVL.